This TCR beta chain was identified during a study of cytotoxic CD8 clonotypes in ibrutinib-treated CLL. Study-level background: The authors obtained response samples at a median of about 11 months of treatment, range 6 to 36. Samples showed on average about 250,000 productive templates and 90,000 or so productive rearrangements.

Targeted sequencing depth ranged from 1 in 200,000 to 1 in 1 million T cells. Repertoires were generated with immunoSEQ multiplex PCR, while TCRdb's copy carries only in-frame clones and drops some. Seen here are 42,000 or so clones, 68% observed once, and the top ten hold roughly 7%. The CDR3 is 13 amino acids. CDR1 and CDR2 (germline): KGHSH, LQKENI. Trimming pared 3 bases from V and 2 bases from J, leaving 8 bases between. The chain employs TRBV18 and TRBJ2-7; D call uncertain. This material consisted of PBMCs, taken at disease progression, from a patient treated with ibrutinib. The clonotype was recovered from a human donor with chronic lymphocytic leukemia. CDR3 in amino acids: CASSPSATYEQYF. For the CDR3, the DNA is TGTGCCAGCTCACCCTCTGCTACCTACGAGCAGTACTTC.